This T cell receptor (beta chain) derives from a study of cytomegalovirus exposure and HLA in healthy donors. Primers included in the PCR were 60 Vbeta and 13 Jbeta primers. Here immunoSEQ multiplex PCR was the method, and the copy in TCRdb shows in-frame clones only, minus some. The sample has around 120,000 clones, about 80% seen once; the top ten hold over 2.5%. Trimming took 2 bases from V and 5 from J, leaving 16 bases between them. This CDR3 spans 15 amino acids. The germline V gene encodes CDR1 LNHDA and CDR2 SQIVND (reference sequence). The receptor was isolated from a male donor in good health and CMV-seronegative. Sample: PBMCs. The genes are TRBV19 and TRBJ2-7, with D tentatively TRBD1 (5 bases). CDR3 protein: CASSIRTYKGNEQYF. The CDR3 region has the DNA TGTGCCAGTAGTATACGGACCTACAAGGGGAACGAGCAGTACTTC.